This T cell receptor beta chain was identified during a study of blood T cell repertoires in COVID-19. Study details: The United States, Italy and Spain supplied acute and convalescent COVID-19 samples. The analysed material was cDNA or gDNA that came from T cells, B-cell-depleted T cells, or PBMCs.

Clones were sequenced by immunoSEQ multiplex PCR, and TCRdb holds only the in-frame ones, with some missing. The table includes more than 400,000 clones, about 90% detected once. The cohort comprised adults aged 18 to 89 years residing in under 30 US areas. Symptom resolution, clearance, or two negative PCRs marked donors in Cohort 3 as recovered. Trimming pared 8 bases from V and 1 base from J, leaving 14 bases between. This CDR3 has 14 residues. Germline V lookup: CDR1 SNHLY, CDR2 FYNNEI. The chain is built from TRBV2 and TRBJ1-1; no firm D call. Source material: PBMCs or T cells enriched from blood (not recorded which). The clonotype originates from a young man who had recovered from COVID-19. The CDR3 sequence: CASPRVGGNTEAFF. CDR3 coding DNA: TGTGCCAGCCCACGGGTCGGCGGGAACACTGAAGCTTTCTTT.